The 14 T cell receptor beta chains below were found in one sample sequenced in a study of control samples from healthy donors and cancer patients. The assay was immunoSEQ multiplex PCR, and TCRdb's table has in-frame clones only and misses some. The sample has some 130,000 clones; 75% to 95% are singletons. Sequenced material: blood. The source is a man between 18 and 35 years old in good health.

DNA for the CDR3: TGTGCCGTCGGAGGTGGGTACCAAGAGACCCAGTACTTC. Its protein is CAVGGGYQETQYF. V usage is TRBV28 and J usage is TRBJ2-5; perhaps TRBD2 as D (5 bases). Trimming left V 11 bases short and J 0 bases short, with 13 bases between. The CDR3 is 13 residues long. The germline V gene has CDR1 MDHEN and CDR2 SYDVKM.

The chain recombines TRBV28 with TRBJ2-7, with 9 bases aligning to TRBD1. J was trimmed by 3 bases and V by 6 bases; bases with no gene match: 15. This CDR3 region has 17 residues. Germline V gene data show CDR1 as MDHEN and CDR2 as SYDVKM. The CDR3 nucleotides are TGTGCCAGCAGCTCCGACAGGGGGATCGGTAGAGACTACGAGCAGTACTTC. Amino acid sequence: CASSSDRGIGRDYEQYF.

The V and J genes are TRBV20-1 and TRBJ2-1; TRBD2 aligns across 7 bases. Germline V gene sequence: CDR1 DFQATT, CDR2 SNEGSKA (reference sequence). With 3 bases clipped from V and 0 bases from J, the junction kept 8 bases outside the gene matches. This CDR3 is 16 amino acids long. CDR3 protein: CSASGLADTSYNEQFF. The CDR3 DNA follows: TGCAGTGCTAGTGGGCTAGCGGATACCTCCTACAATGAGCAGTTCTTC.

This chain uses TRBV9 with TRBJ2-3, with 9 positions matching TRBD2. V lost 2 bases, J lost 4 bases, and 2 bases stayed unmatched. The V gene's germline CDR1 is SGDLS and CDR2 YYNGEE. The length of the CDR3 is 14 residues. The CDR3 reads CASSVGLASDTQYF. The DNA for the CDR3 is TGTGCCAGCAGCGTGGGACTAGCTTCAGATACGCAGTATTTT. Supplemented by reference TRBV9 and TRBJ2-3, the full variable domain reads DSGVTQTPKHLITATGQRVTLRCSPRSGDLSVYWYQQSLDQGLQFLIQYYNGEERAKGNILERFSAQQFPDLHSELNLSSLELGDSALYFCASSVGLASDTQYFGPGTRLTVL.

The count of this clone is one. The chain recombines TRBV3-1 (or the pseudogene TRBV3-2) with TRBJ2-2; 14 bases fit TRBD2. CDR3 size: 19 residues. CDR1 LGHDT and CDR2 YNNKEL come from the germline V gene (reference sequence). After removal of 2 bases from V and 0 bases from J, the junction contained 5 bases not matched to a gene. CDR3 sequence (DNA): TGTGCCAGCAGCCAATCCGGGACTAGCGGGGGCGCGAACACCGGGGAGCTGTTTTTT. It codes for CASSQSGTSGGANTGELFF.

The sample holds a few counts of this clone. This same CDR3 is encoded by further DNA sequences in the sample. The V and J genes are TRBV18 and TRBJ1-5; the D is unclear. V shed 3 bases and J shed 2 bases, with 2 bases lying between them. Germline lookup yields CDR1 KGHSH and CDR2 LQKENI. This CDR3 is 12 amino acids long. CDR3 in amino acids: CASSPGNQPQHF. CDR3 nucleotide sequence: TGTGCCAGCTCACCGGGCAATCAGCCCCAGCATTTT.

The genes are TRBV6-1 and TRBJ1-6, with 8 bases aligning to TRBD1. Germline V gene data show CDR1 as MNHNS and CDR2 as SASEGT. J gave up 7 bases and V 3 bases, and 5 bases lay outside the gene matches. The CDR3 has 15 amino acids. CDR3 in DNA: TGTGCCAGCAGTGACGAGACAGGGGTCAATTCACCCCTCCACTTT. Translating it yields CASSDETGVNSPLHF.

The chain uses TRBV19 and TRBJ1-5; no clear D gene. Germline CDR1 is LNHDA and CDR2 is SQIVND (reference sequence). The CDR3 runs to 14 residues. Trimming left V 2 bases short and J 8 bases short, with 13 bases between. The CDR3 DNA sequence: TGTGCCAGTAGTATACCCCCAGGTATGGAGCCCCAGCATTTT. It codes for CASSIPPGMEPQHF.

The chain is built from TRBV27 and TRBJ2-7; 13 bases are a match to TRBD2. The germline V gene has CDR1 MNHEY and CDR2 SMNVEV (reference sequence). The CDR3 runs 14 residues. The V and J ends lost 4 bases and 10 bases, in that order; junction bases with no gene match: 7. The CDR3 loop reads CASSSPGLAGTQYF. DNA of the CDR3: TGTGCCAGCAGTTCACCGGGACTAGCGGGGACTCAGTACTTC.

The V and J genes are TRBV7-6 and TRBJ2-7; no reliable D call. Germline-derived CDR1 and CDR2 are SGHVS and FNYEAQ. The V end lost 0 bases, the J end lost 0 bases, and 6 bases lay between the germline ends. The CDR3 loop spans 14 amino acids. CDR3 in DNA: TGTGCCAGCAGCTTAGCGGCCGGCTCCTACGAGCAGTACTTC. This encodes CASSLAAGSYEQYF.

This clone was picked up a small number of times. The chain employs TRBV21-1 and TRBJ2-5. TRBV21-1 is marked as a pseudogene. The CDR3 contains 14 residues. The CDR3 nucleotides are TGTGCCAGCAGCAAATGTGGGACCCAAGAGACCCAGTACTTC. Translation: CASSKCGTQETQYF.

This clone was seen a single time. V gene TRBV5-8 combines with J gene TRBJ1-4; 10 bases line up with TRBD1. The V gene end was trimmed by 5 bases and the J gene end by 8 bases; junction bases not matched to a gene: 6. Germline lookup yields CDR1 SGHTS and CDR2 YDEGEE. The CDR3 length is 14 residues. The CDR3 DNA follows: TGTGCCAGCAGTCCCGGGACAGGGGAAGAAAAACTGTTTTTT. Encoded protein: CASSPGTGEEKLFF.

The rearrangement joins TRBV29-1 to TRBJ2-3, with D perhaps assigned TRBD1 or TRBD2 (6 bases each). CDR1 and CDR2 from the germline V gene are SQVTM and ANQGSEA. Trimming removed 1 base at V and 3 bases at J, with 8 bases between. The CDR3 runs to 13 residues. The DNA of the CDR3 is TGCAGCGTTGAAGGGGGGGCAACAGATACGCAGTATTTT. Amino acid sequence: CSVEGGATDTQYF.

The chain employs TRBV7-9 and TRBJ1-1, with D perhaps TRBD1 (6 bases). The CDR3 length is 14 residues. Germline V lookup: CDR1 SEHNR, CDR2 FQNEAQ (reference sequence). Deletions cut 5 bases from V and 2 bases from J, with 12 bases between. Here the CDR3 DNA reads TGTGCCAGCAGCCTGACAGGATTTAACACTGAAGCTTTCTTT. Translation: CASSLTGFNTEAFF.